This T cell receptor (beta chain) emerged from a study of blood T cells in healthy people across ages. Next came a second PCR, run for roughly 6 to 11 cycles, which used a sample-barcoded 5' primer along with a J-beta primer mix. A minimum of 2.5 million CDR3-containing paired-end reads was obtained for each sample. TCRdb used MiXCR to reprocess the 5' RACE reads, holding one entry per CDR3 protein. The sample has about 1,600,000 distinct CDR3 sequences; 35% to 45% are singletons. The germline gives CDR1 SGHRS, CDR2 YFSETQ. This CDR3 region has 16 residues. Deletions cut 1 base from V and 4 bases from J, with 15 bases between.

Input material: blood. The rearrangement uses TRBV5-1 and TRBJ2-1; D is unclear. The clonotype was recovered from a woman aged 18 to 35 in good health. CDR3 loop: CASSLPHRIYYNEQFF. CDR3 in DNA: TGCGCCAGCAGCTTGCCCCACCGGATCTATTACAATGAGCAGTTCTTC.